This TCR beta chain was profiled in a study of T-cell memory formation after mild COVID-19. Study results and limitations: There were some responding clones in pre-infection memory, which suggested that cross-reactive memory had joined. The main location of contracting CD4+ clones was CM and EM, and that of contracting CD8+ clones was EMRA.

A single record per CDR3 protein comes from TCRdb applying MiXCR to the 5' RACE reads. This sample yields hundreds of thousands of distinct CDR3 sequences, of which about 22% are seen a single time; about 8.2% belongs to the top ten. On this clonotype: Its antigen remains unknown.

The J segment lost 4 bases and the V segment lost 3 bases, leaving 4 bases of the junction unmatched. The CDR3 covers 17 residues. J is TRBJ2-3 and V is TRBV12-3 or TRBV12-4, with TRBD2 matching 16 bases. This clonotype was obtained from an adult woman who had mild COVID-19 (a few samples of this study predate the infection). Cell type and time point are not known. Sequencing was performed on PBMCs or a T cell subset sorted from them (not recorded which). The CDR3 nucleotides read TGTGCCAGCAGTTTGGGAGGGACTAGCGGGAGGGCAGATACGCAGTATTTT. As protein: CASSLGGTSGRADTQYF.